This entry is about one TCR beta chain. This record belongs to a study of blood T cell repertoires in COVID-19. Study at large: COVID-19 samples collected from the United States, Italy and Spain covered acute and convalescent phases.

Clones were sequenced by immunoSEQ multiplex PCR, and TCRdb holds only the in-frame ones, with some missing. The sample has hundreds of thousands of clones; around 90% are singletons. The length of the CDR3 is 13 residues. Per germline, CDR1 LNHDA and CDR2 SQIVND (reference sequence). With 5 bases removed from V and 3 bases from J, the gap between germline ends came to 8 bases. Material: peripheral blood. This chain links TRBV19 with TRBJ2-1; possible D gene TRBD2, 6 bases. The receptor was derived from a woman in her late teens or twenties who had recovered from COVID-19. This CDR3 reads CASSQGLYNEQFF. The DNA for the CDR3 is TGTGCCAGTAGTCAGGGACTCTACAATGAGCAGTTCTTC.